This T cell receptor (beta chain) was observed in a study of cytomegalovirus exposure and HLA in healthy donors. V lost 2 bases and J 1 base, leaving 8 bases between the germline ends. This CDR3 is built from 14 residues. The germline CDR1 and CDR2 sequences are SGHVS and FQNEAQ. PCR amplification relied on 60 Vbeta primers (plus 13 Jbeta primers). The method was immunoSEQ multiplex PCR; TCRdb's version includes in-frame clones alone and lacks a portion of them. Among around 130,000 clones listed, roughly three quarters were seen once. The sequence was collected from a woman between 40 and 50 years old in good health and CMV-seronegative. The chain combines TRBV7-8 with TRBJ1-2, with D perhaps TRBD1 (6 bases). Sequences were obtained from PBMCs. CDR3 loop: CASSLQGLNYGYTF. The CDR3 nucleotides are TGTGCCAGCAGCTTACAGGGGCTTAACTATGGCTACACCTTC.